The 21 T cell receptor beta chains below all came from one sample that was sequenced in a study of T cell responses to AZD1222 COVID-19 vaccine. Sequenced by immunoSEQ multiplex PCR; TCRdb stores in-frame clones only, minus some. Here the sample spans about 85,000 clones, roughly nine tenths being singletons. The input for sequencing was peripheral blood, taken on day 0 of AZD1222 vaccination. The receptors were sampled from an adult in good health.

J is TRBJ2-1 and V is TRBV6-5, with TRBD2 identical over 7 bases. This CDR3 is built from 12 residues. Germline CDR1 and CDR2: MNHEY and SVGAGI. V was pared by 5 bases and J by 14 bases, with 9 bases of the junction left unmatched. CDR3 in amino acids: CASSPSLATKFF. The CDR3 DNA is TGTGCCAGCAGTCCCTCACTAGCGACAAAGTTCTTC.

The CDR3 region has the DNA TGTGCCAGCAGCCCATCTAGCGGGGGGGTGGATGAGCAGTTCTTC. Its protein product is CASSPSSGGVDEQFF. The chain recombines TRBV13 with TRBJ2-1; 12 bases match TRBD2. This CDR3 comprises 15 residues. CDR1 and CDR2 (germline): PRHDT, FYEKMQ (reference sequence). V trimming: 5 bases; J trimming: 8 bases; junction bases outside the gene matches: 7.

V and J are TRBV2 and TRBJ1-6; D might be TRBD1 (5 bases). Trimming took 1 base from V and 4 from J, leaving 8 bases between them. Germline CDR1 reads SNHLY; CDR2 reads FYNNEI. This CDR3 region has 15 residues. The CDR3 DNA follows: TGTGCCAGCAGTGAAGGGGGACGGTATAATTCACCCCTCCACTTT. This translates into CASSEGGRYNSPLHF.

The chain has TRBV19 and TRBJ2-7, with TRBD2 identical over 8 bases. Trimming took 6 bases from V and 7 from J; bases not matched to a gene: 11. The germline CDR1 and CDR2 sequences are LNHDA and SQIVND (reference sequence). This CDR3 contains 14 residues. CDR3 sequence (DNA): TGTGCCAGTAGCCAACGCCCGGGACTAGGGGAGCAGTACTTC. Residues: CASSQRPGLGEQYF.

The CDR3 DNA sequence: TGTGCCTCTATCGGGGGACGCGAGCAGTACTTC. This codes for CASIGGREQYF. The chain links TRBV19 to TRBJ2-7; D perhaps matches TRBD2 (6 bases). CDR1 is LNHDA, CDR2 SQIVND, per germline (reference sequence). The CDR3 loop spans 11 amino acids. Between the trimmed V and J ends, which lost 11 bases and 6 bases, there was a span of 14 bases.

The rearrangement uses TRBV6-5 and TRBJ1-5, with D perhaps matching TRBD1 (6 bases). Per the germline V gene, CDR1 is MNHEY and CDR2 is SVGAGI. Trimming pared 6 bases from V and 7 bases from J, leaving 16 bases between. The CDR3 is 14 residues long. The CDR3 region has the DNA TGTGCCAGCAGCCAAAACAGGGTTAGACAGCCCCAGCATTTT. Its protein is CASSQNRVRQPQHF.

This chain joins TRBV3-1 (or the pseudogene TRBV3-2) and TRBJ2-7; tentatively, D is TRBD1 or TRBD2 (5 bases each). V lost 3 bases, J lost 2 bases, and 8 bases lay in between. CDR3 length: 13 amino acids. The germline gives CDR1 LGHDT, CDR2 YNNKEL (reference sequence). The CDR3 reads CASSQGTPYEQYF. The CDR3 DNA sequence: TGTGCCAGCAGCCAGGGGACCCCCTACGAGCAGTACTTC.

CDR3 in amino acids: CASARQGGEKLFF. CDR3 nucleotides: TGTGCTAGTGCCCGGCAGGGGGGTGAAAAACTGTTTTTT. The V and J genes are TRBV12-5 and TRBJ1-4; 7 positions agree with TRBD1. Germline CDR1 and CDR2: LGHNT and FRNRAP. The length of the CDR3 is 13 residues. V trimming: 7 bases; J trimming: 7 bases; junction bases outside the gene matches: 6. Filled out from reference TRBV12-5 and TRBJ1-4, the complete variable domain reads DARVTQTPRHKVTEMGQEVTMRCQPILGHNTVFWYRQTMMQGLELLAYFRNRAPLDDSGMPKDRFSAEMPDATLATLKIQPSEPRDSAVYFCASARQGGEKLFFGSGTQLSVL.

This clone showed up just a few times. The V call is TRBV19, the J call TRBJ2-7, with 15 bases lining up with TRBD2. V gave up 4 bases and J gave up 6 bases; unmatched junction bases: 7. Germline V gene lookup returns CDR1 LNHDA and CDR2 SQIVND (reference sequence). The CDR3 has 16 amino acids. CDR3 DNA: TGTGCCAGTAGTAGAGGACTAGCGGGGGGGCTCTCCGAGCAGTACTTC. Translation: CASSRGLAGGLSEQYF.

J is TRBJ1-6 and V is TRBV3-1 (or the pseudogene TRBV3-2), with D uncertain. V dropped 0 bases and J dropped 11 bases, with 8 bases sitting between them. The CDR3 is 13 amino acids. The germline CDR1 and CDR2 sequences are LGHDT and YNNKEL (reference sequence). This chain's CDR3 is CASSQEITAPLHF. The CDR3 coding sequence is TGTGCCAGCAGCCAAGAAATCACCGCACCCCTCCACTTT.

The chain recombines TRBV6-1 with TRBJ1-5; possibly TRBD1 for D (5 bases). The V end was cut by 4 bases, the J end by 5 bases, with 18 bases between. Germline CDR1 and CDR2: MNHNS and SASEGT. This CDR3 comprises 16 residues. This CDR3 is CASSAGLTIADQPQHF. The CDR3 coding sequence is TGTGCCAGCAGTGCGGGACTGACAATAGCCGATCAGCCCCAGCATTTT.

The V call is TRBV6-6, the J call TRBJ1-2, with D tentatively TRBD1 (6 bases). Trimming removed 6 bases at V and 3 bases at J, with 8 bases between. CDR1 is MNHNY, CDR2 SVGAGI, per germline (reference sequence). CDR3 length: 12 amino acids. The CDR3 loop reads CASRSGDYGYTF. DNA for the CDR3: TGTGCCAGCAGGTCAGGGGACTATGGCTACACCTTC.

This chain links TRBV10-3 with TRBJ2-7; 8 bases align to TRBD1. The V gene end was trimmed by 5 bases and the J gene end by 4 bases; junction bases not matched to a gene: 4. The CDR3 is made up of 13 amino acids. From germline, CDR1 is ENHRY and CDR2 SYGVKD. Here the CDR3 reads CAISSRQGYEQYF. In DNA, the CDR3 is TGTGCCATCAGTTCCCGACAGGGGTACGAGCAGTACTTC.

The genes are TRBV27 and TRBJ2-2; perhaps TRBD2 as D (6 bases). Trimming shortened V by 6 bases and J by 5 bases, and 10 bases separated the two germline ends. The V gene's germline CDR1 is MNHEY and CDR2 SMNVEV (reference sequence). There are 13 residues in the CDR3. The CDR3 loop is CASRGRGTGELFF. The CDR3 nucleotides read TGTGCCAGCAGGGGACGGGGGACCGGGGAGCTGTTTTTT.

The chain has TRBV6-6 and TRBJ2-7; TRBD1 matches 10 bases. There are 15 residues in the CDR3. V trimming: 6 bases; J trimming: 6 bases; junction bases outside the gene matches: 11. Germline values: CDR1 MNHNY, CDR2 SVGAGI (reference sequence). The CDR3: CASRSWGQGFGEQYF. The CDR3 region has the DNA TGTGCCAGCAGAAGCTGGGGACAGGGGTTTGGCGAGCAGTACTTC.

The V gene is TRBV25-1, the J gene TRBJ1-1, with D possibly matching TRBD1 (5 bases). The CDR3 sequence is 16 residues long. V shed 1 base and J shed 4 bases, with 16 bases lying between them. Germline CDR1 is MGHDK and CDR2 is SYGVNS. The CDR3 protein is CASSEWGSSVVTEAFF. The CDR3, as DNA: TGTGCCAGCAGTGAATGGGGGTCGAGCGTGGTCACTGAAGCTTTCTTT.

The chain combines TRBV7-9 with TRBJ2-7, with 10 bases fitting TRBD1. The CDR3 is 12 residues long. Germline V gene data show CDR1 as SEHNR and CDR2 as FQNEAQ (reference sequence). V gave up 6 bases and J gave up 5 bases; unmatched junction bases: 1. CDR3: CASRTGGDEQYF. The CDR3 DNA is TGTGCCAGCAGGACAGGGGGCGACGAGCAGTACTTC.

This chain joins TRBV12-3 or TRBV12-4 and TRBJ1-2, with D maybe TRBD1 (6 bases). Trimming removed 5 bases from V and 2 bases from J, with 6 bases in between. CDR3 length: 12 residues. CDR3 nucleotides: TGTGCCAGCAGTACAGGGAACTATGGCTACACCTTC. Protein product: CASSTGNYGYTF.

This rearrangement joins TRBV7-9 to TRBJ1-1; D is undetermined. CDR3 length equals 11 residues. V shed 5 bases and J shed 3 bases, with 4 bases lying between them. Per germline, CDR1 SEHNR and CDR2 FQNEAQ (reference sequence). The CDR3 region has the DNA TGTGCCAGCAGCCCCTACACTGAAGCTTTCTTT. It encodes CASSPYTEAFF. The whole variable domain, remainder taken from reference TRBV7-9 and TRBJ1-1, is DTGVSQNPRHKITKRGQNVTFRCDPISEHNRLYWYRQTLGQGPEFLTYFQNEAQLEKSRLLSDRFSAERPKGSFSTLEIQRTEQGDSAMYLCASSPYTEAFFGQGTRLTVV.

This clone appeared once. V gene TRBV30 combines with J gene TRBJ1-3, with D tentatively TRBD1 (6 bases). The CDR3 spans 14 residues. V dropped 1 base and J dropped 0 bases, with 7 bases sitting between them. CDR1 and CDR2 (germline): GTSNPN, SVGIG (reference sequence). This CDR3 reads CAWSGTASGNTIYF. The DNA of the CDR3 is TGTGCCTGGAGTGGGACAGCCTCTGGAAACACCATATATTTT.

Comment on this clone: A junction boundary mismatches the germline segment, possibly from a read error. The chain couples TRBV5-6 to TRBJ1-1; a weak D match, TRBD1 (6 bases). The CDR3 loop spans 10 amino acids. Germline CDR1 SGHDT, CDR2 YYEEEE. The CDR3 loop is CASGGTEAFF. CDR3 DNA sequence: TGTGCCAGCGGGGGCACTGAGGCTTTCTTT.